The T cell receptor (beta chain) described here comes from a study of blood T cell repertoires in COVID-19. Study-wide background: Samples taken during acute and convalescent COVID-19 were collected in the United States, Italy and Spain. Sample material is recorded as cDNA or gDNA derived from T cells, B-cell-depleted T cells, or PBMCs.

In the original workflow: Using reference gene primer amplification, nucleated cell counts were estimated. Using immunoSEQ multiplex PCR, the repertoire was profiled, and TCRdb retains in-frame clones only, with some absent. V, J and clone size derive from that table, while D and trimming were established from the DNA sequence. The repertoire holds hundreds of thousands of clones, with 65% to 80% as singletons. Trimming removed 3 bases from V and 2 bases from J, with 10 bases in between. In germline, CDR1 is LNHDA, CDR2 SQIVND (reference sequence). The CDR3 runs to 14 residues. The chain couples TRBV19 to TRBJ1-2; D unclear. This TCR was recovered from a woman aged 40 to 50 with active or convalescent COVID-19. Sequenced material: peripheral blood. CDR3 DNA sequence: TGTGCCAGTAGTATCGACACCCTCAACTATGGCTACACCTTC. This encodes CASSIDTLNYGYTF.